The 19 T cell receptor beta chains presented below share a single source sample, sequenced in a study of cytomegalovirus exposure and HLA in healthy donors. With 60 Vbeta and 13 Jbeta primers, the PCR was carried out. Clones were read by immunoSEQ multiplex PCR, and TCRdb kept only the in-frame ones, dropping some. Its table records roughly 58,000 clones. The sample consisted of PBMCs. The receptors stem from a woman in her 50s in good health and CMV-seropositive.

The chain links TRBV7-9 to TRBJ2-3, with D perhaps TRBD1 (6 bases). CDR3 length equals 17 residues. V shed 0 bases and J shed 2 bases, with 15 bases lying between them. Looked up from germline, CDR1 is SEHNR and CDR2 is FQNEAQ (reference sequence). The CDR3 protein is CASSLALGAATTDTQYF. In nucleotides, the CDR3 is TGTGCCAGCAGCTTAGCTTTGGGGGCGGCTACCACAGATACGCAGTATTTT.

The gene calls are TRBV7-8 and TRBJ1-2; D is perhaps TRBD1 (5 bases). This CDR3 comprises 14 residues. Germline V gene lookup returns CDR1 SGHVS and CDR2 FQNEAQ. V lost 1 base and J lost 4, with 10 bases in between. The CDR3 is CASSLGQGGYGYTF. The CDR3 coding sequence is TGTGCCAGCAGCTTAGGGCAGGGTGGCTATGGCTACACCTTC.

The gene calls are TRBV7-8 and TRBJ2-3; 7 positions agree with TRBD2. The V gene end was trimmed by 1 base and the J gene end by 3 bases; junction bases not matched to a gene: 13. CDR3 length: 18 amino acids. CDR1 is SGHVS, CDR2 FQNEAQ, per germline. CDR3 residues: CASSLGSGAGMLTDTQYF. CDR3 in DNA: TGTGCCAGCAGCTTAGGTTCGGGAGCGGGAATGTTAACAGATACGCAGTATTTT. Based on the CDR3 plus reference TRBV7-8 and TRBJ2-3, the full variable domain is GAGVSQSPRYKVAKRGQDVALRCDPISGHVSLFWYQQALGQGPEFLTYFQNEAQLDKSGLPSDRFFAERPEGSVSTLKIQRTQQEDSAVYLCASSLGSGAGMLTDTQYFGPGTRLTVL.

The V call is TRBV2, the J call TRBJ1-5; D possibly corresponds to TRBD1 (6 bases). The CDR3 totals 15 residues. Germline CDR1 and CDR2: SNHLY and FYNNEI. V was trimmed by 7 bases and J by 3 bases, leaving 16 bases between them. CDR3 sequence: CASTPDRYLNQPQHF. As DNA, the CDR3 is TGTGCCAGCACCCCGGACAGATACCTCAATCAGCCCCAGCATTTT.

The CDR3 reads CASSMTGTSGFSNEQFF. The CDR3 coding sequence is TGTGCCAGTAGTATGACCGGGACTAGCGGGTTTAGCAATGAGCAGTTCTTC. The V call is TRBV19, the J call TRBJ2-1; TRBD2 matches 12 bases. Germline CDR1 is LNHDA and CDR2 is SQIVND (reference sequence). CDR3 length equals 17 residues. The J segment lost 6 bases and the V segment lost 3 bases, leaving 9 bases of the junction unmatched.

About this clone: Relative to the germline gene, one junction end is altered; a read error may explain this. The chain joins TRBV14 to TRBJ2-3; 15 nucleotides match TRBD2. CDR1 and CDR2 from the germline V gene are SGHDN and FVKESK. CDR3 length: 13 residues. CDR3 protein: CASSAGLAGGPVF. The CDR3 DNA is TGTGCCAGCAGCGCTGGACTAGCGGGAGGGCCGGTTTTT.

The chain couples TRBV6-1 to TRBJ1-6; tentative D call: TRBD1 (6 bases). V was clipped by 3 bases and J by 2 bases, with 20 bases between them. The CDR3 covers 19 residues. CDR1 is MNHNS, CDR2 SASEGT, per germline. CDR3 in amino acids: CASSDPGTQLGTYNSPLHF. The CDR3 DNA reads as TGTGCCAGCAGTGATCCCGGGACACAGTTAGGGACCTATAATTCACCCCTCCACTTT.

This chain uses TRBV13 with TRBJ2-7; 7 bases align to TRBD2. Germline loops: CDR1 PRHDT, CDR2 FYEKMQ (reference sequence). The V gene end was trimmed by 4 bases and the J gene end by 2 bases; junction bases not matched to a gene: 5. The CDR3 has 14 amino acids. The CDR3 sequence is CASSSTSATYEQYF. DNA for the CDR3: TGTGCCAGCAGCTCAACTAGCGCAACCTACGAGCAGTACTTC.

The CDR3 nucleotides are TGTGCCTGGAGCATGGGGACAGGGGATTCACCCCTCCACTTT. It is translated as CAWSMGTGDSPLHF. The rearrangement uses TRBV30 and TRBJ1-6; 10 positions match TRBD1. The CDR3 totals 14 residues. After removal of 3 bases from V and 8 bases from J, the junction contained 4 bases not matched to a gene. CDR1 and CDR2 from the germline V gene are GTSNPN and SVGIG (reference sequence).

The chain has TRBV28 and TRBJ2-4; TRBD1 matches 7 bases. Germline V gives CDR1 MDHEN, CDR2 SYDVKM. The CDR3 loop spans 15 amino acids. V shed 2 bases and J 0 bases; nucleotides not matched to a gene: 1. The CDR3 loop reads CASSLEGAAKNIQYF. CDR3 nucleotides: TGTGCCAGCAGTTTAGAGGGGGCAGCCAAAAACATTCAGTACTTC.

The rearrangement uses TRBV28 and TRBJ2-7; D remains unclear. The germline V gene has CDR1 MDHEN and CDR2 SYDVKM. The CDR3 loop spans 13 amino acids. Deletions cut 5 bases from V and 3 bases from J, with 11 bases between. The CDR3 here is CASSQSPGYEQYF. The CDR3, as DNA: TGTGCCAGCAGTCAATCCCCAGGCTACGAGCAGTACTTC.

The gene calls are TRBV5-4 and TRBJ1-2, with a tentative D call TRBD1 (6 bases). Germline CDR1 and CDR2: SGHNT and YYREEE (reference sequence). This CDR3 has 13 residues. The V gene lost 5 bases and the J gene lost 5 bases, with 13 bases spanning the gap. CDR3 sequence: CASSRTEAYGYTF. Here the CDR3 DNA reads TGTGCCAGCAGTCGGACAGAGGCTTATGGCTACACCTTC.

The genes are TRBV7-9 and TRBJ2-7, with D perhaps matching TRBD2 (6 bases). Germline assignment: CDR1 SEHNR and CDR2 FQNEAQ (reference sequence). CDR3 length: 13 amino acids. With 0 bases removed from V and 7 bases from J, the gap between germline ends came to 10 bases. This CDR3 reads CASSLAEGREQYF. The CDR3, as DNA: TGTGCCAGCAGCTTAGCGGAGGGGAGGGAGCAGTACTTC.

The chain combines TRBV27 with TRBJ2-7, with D tentatively TRBD1 (5 bases). Germline V gene lookup returns CDR1 MNHEY and CDR2 SMNVEV (reference sequence). V was pared by 6 bases and J by 3 bases, with 15 bases between. The CDR3 extends over 14 amino acids. The CDR3 loop is CASSTLDRFYEQYF. CDR3 DNA sequence: TGTGCCAGCAGCACCCTAGACAGATTCTACGAGCAGTACTTC.

The chain links TRBV27 to TRBJ1-3; D gene uncertain. CDR3 size: 14 residues. Germline CDR1 and CDR2: MNHEY and SMNVEV (reference sequence). Between the trimmed V and J ends, which lost 5 bases and 1 base, there was a span of 9 bases. CDR3 loop: CASSPPGSGNTIYF. The CDR3, as DNA: TGTGCCAGCAGTCCACCCGGGTCTGGAAACACCATATATTTT.

The J gene is TRBJ1-5, the V gene TRBV5-6; the match to TRBD1 covers 7 bases. This CDR3 spans 16 amino acids. Germline lookup yields CDR1 SGHDT and CDR2 YYEEEE. The junction had 13 bases not matched to a gene; V was cut back by 4 bases and J by 6 bases. CDR3 DNA: TGTGCCAGCAGCAAGTACGGGACAGCTCTTGGTCAGCCCCAGCATTTT. The encoded protein is CASSKYGTALGQPQHF.

This chain links TRBV19 with TRBJ1-5, with D possibly matching TRBD1 (5 bases). CDR3 size: 15 residues. The V gene lost 6 bases and the J gene lost 7 bases, with 19 bases spanning the gap. Per germline, CDR1 LNHDA and CDR2 SQIVND (reference sequence). The CDR3 loop is CASSQDMGLRQPQHF. The CDR3 DNA is TGTGCCAGTAGCCAGGACATGGGTTTGCGGCAGCCCCAGCATTTT.

The V gene is TRBV5-1, the J gene TRBJ2-7; TRBD2 is a possible D gene (5 bases). Germline assignment: CDR1 SGHRS and CDR2 YFSETQ. The V end was cut by 0 bases, the J end by 6 bases, with 7 bases between. There are 12 residues in the CDR3. The CDR3 spells CASSLEAGEQYF. The DNA for the CDR3 is TGCGCCAGCAGCTTGGAGGCGGGCGAGCAGTACTTC.

The rearrangement uses TRBV6-6 and TRBJ1-2; TRBD1 matches 7 bases. This CDR3 spans 15 amino acids. Germline V gene sequence: CDR1 MNHNY, CDR2 SVGAGI (reference sequence). Losses at the gene ends were 4 bases for V and 4 bases for J; bases not matched to a gene: 9. CDR3 in amino acids: CASSSPEGQSYGYTF. CDR3 coding DNA: TGTGCCAGCAGTTCCCCCGAGGGACAGAGCTATGGCTACACCTTC.